A selection of T cell receptor beta chains follows, all from one sample in a study of blood T cells in healthy people across ages. TCRdb reprocessed the 5' RACE reads with MiXCR, giving one entry per CDR3 protein. The table shows 650,000 to 1,000,000 distinct CDR3 sequences, with about 34% occurring only once. The sample was blood. These receptors came from a man younger than 30 in good health. Each CDR3 is given with its conserved first and last residue. The D gene is left open where the match is weak. Not all rows give a size; the values are once, few, many and, for expanded clones, a class.

TRBJ1-5,-,TRBV25-1,18,TRBD1,TGTGCCAGCAGTGGCAATCCGGGACAGGGGGGAAGCAATCAGCCCCAGCATTTT,CASSGNPGQGGSNQPQHF
TRBJ1-1,once,TRBV3-1,13,-,TGTGCCAGCAGCCAAGATTTCTCCACTGAAGCTTTCTTT,CASSQDFSTEAFF
TRBJ1-2,-,TRBV28,15,-,TGTGCCAGCAGTTTTATGGGGCGCTCGAACTATGGCTACACCTTC,CASSFMGRSNYGYTF
TRBJ2-5,-,TRBV7-2,13,-,TGTGCCAGCAGCGTATTAGGGCAAGAGACCCAGTACTTC,CASSVLGQETQYF
TRBJ1-5,-,TRBV20-1,14,-,TGCAGTGCTCGGACGCCGAAGGCAAGTCAGCCCCAGCATTTT,CSARTPKASQPQHF
TRBJ2-7,-,TRBV6-2/TRBV6-3,13,-,TGTGCCAGCAGTTTAGACACGGACTACGAGCAGTACTTC,CASSLDTDYEQYF
TRBJ2-3,many,TRBV12-3/TRBV12-4,12,-,TGTGCCAGCAGCCCGGGGTCAGATACGCAGTATTTT,CASSPGSDTQYF
TRBJ1-4,-,TRBV7-9,15,-,TGTGCCAGCAGCCCAACGACCGGGGTTGGGGAAAAACTGTTTTTT,CASSPTTGVGEKLFF
TRBJ2-2,-,TRBV12-3/TRBV12-4,12,-,TGTGCCAGCAGTTTAGACTCCGGGGAGCTGTTTTTT,CASSLDSGELFF
TRBJ2-1,few,TRBV6-1,17,TRBD2,TGTGCCAGCGCCAATGGCCCGTCCGGGACTAACCACAATGAGCAGTTCTTC,CASANGPSGTNHNEQFF
TRBJ2-7,-,TRBV10-2,13,-,TGCGCCAGCAGTCCCCTCACGAACTACGAGCAGTACTTC,CASSPLTNYEQYF
TRBJ1-1,-,TRBV5-5,15,TRBD1,TGTGCCAGCAGCTTGCGACAGGGAGAGAGGGCTGAAGCTTTCTTT,CASSLRQGERAEAFF
TRBJ1-2,-,TRBV4-3,14,-,TGCGCCAGCAGCCAAGATAACAGGGTACACGGCTACACCTTC,CASSQDNRVHGYTF
TRBJ2-3,many,TRBV29-1,15,TRBD1,TGCAGCGTTGAAACAGGGGCCACCAGCACAGATACGCAGTATTTT,CSVETGATSTDTQYF
TRBJ2-1,-,TRBV27,14,TRBD1,TGTGCCAGCAGTATCAGACAGGGGAGCGATGAGCAGTTCTTC,CASSIRQGSDEQFF
TRBJ1-2,few,TRBV5-1,16,TRBD1,TGCGCCAGCAGCTTGGAACTCGGACAGGGGGAGAATGGCTACACCTTC,CASSLELGQGENGYTF
TRBJ2-7,many,TRBV12-3/TRBV12-4,15,TRBD2,TGTGCCAGCAGCCGACTAGCGGGGGTGATCTACGAGCAGTACTTC,CASSRLAGVIYEQYF
TRBJ1-1,few,TRBV20-1,14,TRBD1,TGCAGTGCTACAGATTACAGGGGTCCCACTGAAGCTTTCTTT,CSATDYRGPTEAFF
TRBJ2-5,few,TRBV20-1,16,TRBD2,TGCAGTGCTGTGGGCCCGGATCTAGCGGAGCAAGAGACCCAGTACTTC,CSAVGPDLAEQETQYF
TRBJ2-3,-,TRBV20-1,12,-,TGCAGTGCTATCGATAACACAGATACGCAGTATTTT,CSAIDNTDTQYF
TRBJ2-1,-,TRBV4-2,15,-,TGTGCCAGCAGCCAGGCTGATGTGGGGGCTCGGACCCAGTTCTTC,CASSQADVGARTQFF
TRBJ2-3,few,TRBV20-1,15,-,TGCAGTGCTATTCCGTTTGAGATTTCCACAGATACGCAGTATTTT,CSAIPFEISTDTQYF
TRBJ2-1,few,TRBV12-3/TRBV12-4,19,TRBD2,TGTGCCAGCAGTTTAGTTCGGGGAGGGGTGCCGGGGGGTGACAATGAGCAGTTCTTC,CASSLVRGGVPGGDNEQFF
TRBJ1-1,-,TRBV12-3/TRBV12-4,15,TRBD1,TGTGCCGGCAGCCCCGGACAGGGTGGGTGGCCTGAAGCTTTCTTT,CAGSPGQGGWPEAFF
TRBJ1-1,-,TRBV9,15,-,TGTGCCAGCAGCTCGCGGACAGACGGTTGGTCTGAAGCTTTCTTT,CASSSRTDGWSEAFF
TRBJ2-1,few,TRBV7-2,18,-,TGTGCCAGCAGCATCTCCAGCTGGGGGGCCAATTCCTACAATGAGCAGTTCTTC,CASSISSWGANSYNEQFF
TRBJ1-5,-,TRBV7-2,13,-,TGTGCCAGCAGCTTTAGACTCGATCAGCCCCAGCATTTT,CASSFRLDQPQHF
TRBJ1-1,few,TRBV12-3/TRBV12-4,13,-,TGTGCCAGCAGTTTAGTGGGGCAGCTGGAAGCTTTCTTT,CASSLVGQLEAFF
TRBJ1-4,few,TRBV20-1,16,-,TGCAGTGCTGCGGCCAGCTCCTCCACAACTAATGAAAAACTGTTTTTT,CSAAASSSTTNEKLFF
TRBJ1-1,few,TRBV20-1,14,TRBD1,TGCAGTGCTCAAGAGGGACAGCCGAACACTGAAGCTTTCTTT,CSAQEGQPNTEAFF
TRBJ1-3,-,TRBV20-1,15,-,TGCAGTGCTAGAGACGGGGCAGACTCTGGAAACACCATATATTTT,CSARDGADSGNTIYF
TRBJ1-5,many,TRBV4-1,17,TRBD1,TGCGCCAGCAGCCAAGATCGTTCGGGACAGGGCAATCAGCCCCAGCATTTT,CASSQDRSGQGNQPQHF
TRBJ2-3,few,TRBV11-3,12,-,TGTGCCAGCAGTCACACATCAGATACGCAGTATTTT,CASSHTSDTQYF
TRBJ1-1,few,TRBV5-1,16,-,TGCGCCAGCAGTCGAGGGGGGGCAGAAATGAACACTGAAGCTTTCTTT,CASSRGGAEMNTEAFF
TRBJ2-3,-,TRBV7-2,16,TRBD1,TGTGCCAGCAGCTCGCCACCGGGACAGGGAGGGGATACGCAGTATTTT,CASSSPPGQGGDTQYF
TRBJ2-2,-,TRBV12-3/TRBV12-4,15,-,TGTGCCAGCAGTTTCCGGTCGGGGTACACCGGGGAGCTGTTTTTT,CASSFRSGYTGELFF
TRBJ2-7,-,TRBV7-2,13,-,TGTGCCAGCAGCCGGGGGCGCAGGGACGAGCAGTACTTT,CASSRGRRDEQYF
TRBJ2-3,-,TRBV12-3/TRBV12-4,13,-,TGTGCCAGCACCGCCGGGCCGACAGATACGCAGTATTTT,CASTAGPTDTQYF
TRBJ2-7,-,TRBV12-3/TRBV12-4,15,-,TGTGCCAGCAGTCAAGGGCCTTCACGGCGTGGCGAGCAGTACTTC,CASSQGPSRRGEQYF
TRBJ1-2,few,TRBV9,15,-,TGTGCCAGCAGCGTAGCTCGGTCGTTTAACTATGGCTACACCTTC,CASSVARSFNYGYTF
TRBJ2-5,few,TRBV20-1,13,TRBD1,TGCAGCCCTGGACAGGGCTCGCAAGAGACCCAGTACTTC,CSPGQGSQETQYF
TRBJ2-7,few,TRBV2,12,TRBD1,TGTGCCAGCAGGACAGGGGGCCGGGAGCAGTACTTC,CASRTGGREQYF
TRBJ2-3,-,TRBV4-3,13,-,TGCGCCAGCAGCCAGGAGCACACAGATACGCAGTATTTT,CASSQEHTDTQYF
TRBJ1-6,-,TRBV7-2,15,-,TGTGCCAGCAGCTTTGTCAGCCCCTATAATTCACCCCTCCACTTT,CASSFVSPYNSPLHF
TRBJ2-3,few,TRBV11-2,16,-,TGTGCCAGCAGCTTAGTGGGACAAGATTGGGTAGATACGCAGTATTTT,CASSLVGQDWVDTQYF
TRBJ2-5,many,TRBV7-2,14,TRBD1,TGTGCCAGCAGCTCCGGACAGGGCGAAGAGACCCAGTACTTC,CASSSGQGEETQYF
TRBJ1-2,-,TRBV27,15,-,TGTGCCAGCAGTACGTCCGGGACGGCCCTCTATGGCTACACCTTC,CASSTSGTALYGYTF
TRBJ2-7,many,TRBV29-1,12,-,TGCAGCGTTGAGTCGGGGAGCTACGAGCAGTACTTC,CSVESGSYEQYF
TRBJ1-5,-,TRBV15,15,-,TGTGCCACCAGCCCTAGGAGGGGAACAAATCAGCCCCAGCATTTT,CATSPRRGTNQPQHF
TRBJ2-2,-,TRBV7-2,16,-,TGTGCCAGCAGTTCAGGGAACAGCGCCGGTACCGGGGAGCTGTTTTTT,CASSSGNSAGTGELFF